The present T cell receptor beta chain was sequenced within a study of blood T cell repertoires in COVID-19. Looking at the study overall: Acute and convalescent COVID-19 specimens originated in the United States, Italy and Spain.

In the source study's methods: Estimates of nucleated cell counts were drawn from the amplification of reference gene primers. TCRdb's copy holds only in-frame clones and misses some; the assay was immunoSEQ multiplex PCR. The V and J calls and clone size are taken from that table; D and trimming were inferred from the DNA. The table records about 310,000 clones, 87% of them present only once. Participant-given clinical history determined each cohort assignment. CDR3 length equals 20 residues. J lost 0 bases, V lost 1 base, and 9 bases had no gene match. From germline, CDR1 is SGHNT and CDR2 YENEEA. This clonotype was sampled from a young woman who had recovered from COVID-19. The chain recombines TRBV11-3 with TRBJ2-1; 13 nucleotides agree with TRBD2. Sequencing used PBMCs or T cells enriched from blood (not recorded which). CDR3 nucleotides: TGTGCCAGCAGCTTAGCTGGACTAGCGGGAGACTCGAGCTCCTACAATGAGCAGTTCTTC. Protein product: CASSLAGLAGDSSSYNEQFF.